This T cell receptor (beta chain) was sequenced in a study of blood T cell repertoires in COVID-19. In this sample, this clone turned up once. V gave up 2 bases and J gave up 0 bases, with 15 bases separating them. CDR1 KGHDR and CDR2 SFDVKD come from the germline V gene. The CDR3 sequence is 17 residues long. Here immunoSEQ multiplex PCR was the method, and the copy in TCRdb shows in-frame clones only, minus some. The table has roughly 120,000 clones, more than 80% seen once; the top ten hold just over 5.5%. The source of this sequence is a woman aged 55 to 70 with COVID-19, enrolled during active disease. Material for sequencing was peripheral blood. The chain employs TRBV24-1 and TRBJ1-2; the D gene is possibly TRBD1 (5 bases). CDR3 coding DNA: TGTGCCACCAGTGATTCCAGGGAAATGAGGTCTAACTATGGCTACACCTTC. This sequence encodes CATSDSREMRSNYGYTF.